These T cell receptor beta chains were read from a single sample in a study of regulatory T cells in long-lasting Graves disease. TCRdb re-called the multiplex PCR reads through MiXCR, storing one row per CDR3 protein. Of roughly 560,000 distinct CDR3 sequences in the sample, around 11% are singletons; the top ten hold over 7%. This same sample was also taken into another study, of T cells in Graves' hyperthyroidism and ophthalmopathy.

The input for sequencing was peripheral blood mononuclear cells (PBMCs), taken at new diagnosis, from a patient treated with antithyroid drugs. These receptors originate from a woman in her thirties with Graves disease. CDR3s include the opening cysteine and the closing phenylalanine or tryptophan. The D gene is left open where the match is weak. Clone size appears in some rows only: once, few, many, or a class for an expanded clone.

D gene: -
clone size: many
J gene: TRBJ2-7
V gene: TRBV7-9
CDR3 DNA: TGTGCCAGCAGCTCCGGACAGCCGAGCTCCTACGAGCAGTACTTC
CDR3 protein: CASSSGQPSSYEQYF

D gene: TRBD1
clone size: many
J gene: TRBJ1-2
V gene: TRBV20-1
CDR3 DNA: TGCAGTGCCACAGGGGCCGCCCTTCACTATGGCTACACCTTC
CDR3 protein: CSATGAALHYGYTF

D gene: TRBD2
clone size: many
J gene: TRBJ2-5
V gene: TRBV7-3
CDR3 DNA: TGTGCCAGCAGCTCCATGGGACTAGCGGGAGAGACCCAGTACTTC
CDR3 protein: CASSSMGLAGETQYF

D gene: TRBD1
clone size: many
J gene: TRBJ2-7
V gene: TRBV20-1
CDR3 DNA: TGCAGTTCTCAGACAGGGGCCCCCTACGAGCAGTACTTC
CDR3 protein: CSSQTGAPYEQYF

D gene: -
clone size: many
J gene: TRBJ2-2
V gene: TRBV7-9
CDR3 DNA: TGTGCCAGCAGCTACCATTTGGGGACGGCGAACACCGGGGAGCTGTTTTTT
CDR3 protein: CASSYHLGTANTGELFF

D gene: -
clone size: -
J gene: TRBJ1-1
V gene: TRBV29-1
CDR3 DNA: TGCAGCGTTTCGGGACACCCAATGAACACTGAAGCTTTCTTT
CDR3 protein: CSVSGHPMNTEAFF

D gene: TRBD1
clone size: many
J gene: TRBJ2-3
V gene: TRBV9
CDR3 DNA: TGTGCCAGCAGCTATACCCGGGACAGGGGCACAGATACGCAGTATTTT
CDR3 protein: CASSYTRDRGTDTQYF

D gene: TRBD1
clone size: many
J gene: TRBJ2-1
V gene: TRBV4-3
CDR3 DNA: TGCGCCAGCAGCCAAGATGACAGGGTCAGGGGCAATGAGCAGTTCTTC
CDR3 protein: CASSQDDRVRGNEQFF

D gene: -
clone size: many
J gene: TRBJ2-1
V gene: TRBV6-1
CDR3 DNA: TGTGCCAGCAGGGAACAGGTTTGGACCTACAATGAGCAGTTCTTC
CDR3 protein: CASREQVWTYNEQFF

D gene: -
clone size: -
J gene: TRBJ1-1
V gene: TRBV20-1
CDR3 DNA: TGCAGTGCTAGAAGAGGGGCGAACACTGAAGCTTTCTTT
CDR3 protein: CSARRGANTEAFF

D gene: TRBD1
clone size: -
J gene: TRBJ1-2
V gene: TRBV7-8
CDR3 DNA: TGTGCCAGCAGCTCCCCGGCGGCCGGACAGGGAGTACAAACCTTC
CDR3 protein: CASSSPAAGQGVQTF

D gene: -
clone size: few
J gene: TRBJ2-7
V gene: TRBV6-1
CDR3 DNA: TGTGCCAGGACTAAAGGATCGACCTACGAGCAGTACTTC
CDR3 protein: CARTKGSTYEQYF

D gene: -
clone size: -
J gene: TRBJ1-2
V gene: TRBV6-5
CDR3 DNA: TGTGCCAGCAGTTACTCGAACGCCCAGGCACTCTATGGCTACACCTTC
CDR3 protein: CASSYSNAQALYGYTF

D gene: -
clone size: few
J gene: TRBJ2-7
V gene: TRBV27
CDR3 DNA: TGTGCCAGCAGTAGAGGGCTCCTCCTGACCTACGAGCAGTACTTC
CDR3 protein: CASSRGLLLTYEQYF

D gene: -
clone size: many
J gene: TRBJ1-6
V gene: TRBV30
CDR3 DNA: TGTGCCTGGAGAACACAGGGAAACTATAATTCACCCCTCCACTTT
CDR3 protein: CAWRTQGNYNSPLHF

D gene: TRBD2
clone size: few
J gene: TRBJ2-5
V gene: TRBV30
CDR3 DNA: TGTGCCTGGAGTTCCGGGACTAGCGGGCTCCAAGAGACCCAGTACTTC
CDR3 protein: CAWSSGTSGLQETQYF